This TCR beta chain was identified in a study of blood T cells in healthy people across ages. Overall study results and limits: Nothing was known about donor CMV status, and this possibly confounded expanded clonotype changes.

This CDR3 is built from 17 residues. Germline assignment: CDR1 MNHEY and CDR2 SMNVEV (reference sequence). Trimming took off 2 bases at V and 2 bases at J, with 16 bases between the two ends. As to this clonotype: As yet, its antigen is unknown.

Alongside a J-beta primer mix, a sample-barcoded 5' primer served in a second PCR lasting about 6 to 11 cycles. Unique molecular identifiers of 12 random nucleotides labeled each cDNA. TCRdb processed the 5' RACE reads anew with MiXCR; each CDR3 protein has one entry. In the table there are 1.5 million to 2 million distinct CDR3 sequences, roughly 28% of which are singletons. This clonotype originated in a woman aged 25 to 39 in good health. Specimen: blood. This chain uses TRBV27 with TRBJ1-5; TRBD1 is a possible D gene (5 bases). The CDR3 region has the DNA TGTGCCAGCAGTTTAAAGGGGATAGGCGTGCGCAATCAGCCCCAGCATTTT. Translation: CASSLKGIGVRNQPQHF.